The subject of this entry is one T cell receptor beta chain. This clone was recorded many times. The antigen it binds to is not known. No quality values exist for individual bases; no much larger clone is one base distant. TCRbeta CDR3 regions were amplified from genomic DNA by means of the immunoSEQ Assay, a bias-controlled multiplex PCR. As for the original processing: The number of nucleated cells in each sample was estimated from the amplification of reference gene primers within the assay. To quantify the absolute abundance of each unique TCRbeta CDR3 rearrangement, sequence reads were collapsed and filtered. Productive Simpson clonality was computed per sample as the square root of Simpson's diversity index over productive rearrangements. TCRdb retrieved this table from immuneACCESS and kept in-frame rearrangements only. Not all clones are present; in checked studies, unresolved V genes account for under half, and no reason is known for the remainder. The D gene and trimming were derived from the DNA, and the V and J assignments and clone size from that table. The sample table contains over 60,000 clones; only one count was recorded for 82% of them. 15% to 20% of the sample is held by the ten biggest clonotypes.

The collaborating institutions used their own protocols to collect whole blood in K2EDTA tubes. For TCRbeta analysis, collaborator samples were shipped as frozen whole blood, as isolated PBMCs, or as DNA extracted from either sample type. In the germline V gene, CDR1 corresponds to SNHLY and CDR2 to FYNNEI. Including the terminal cysteine and phenylalanine, the CDR3 comprises 16 residues. Just CDR3 DNA is preserved here, 48 bases in frame from base 1. V is reduced by 5 bases and J by 1 base, leaving a spacing of 15 bases between them. The data stem from a study of blood T cell repertoires in COVID-19 (dated by TCRdb to between 2020 and 2021). With respect to the entire study: Samples from collaborators originated in the United States, Italy and Spain and spanned both the acute and convalescent phases of COVID-19. The prospective study material was composed of cDNA or gDNA derived from T cells, B-cell-depleted T cells, or PBMCs. Samples were obtained from the ongoing ImmuneRACE study (first 160 participants) and from 1,254 subjects provided by 6 global collaborators. Deeply sampled blood TCRbeta repertoires from subjects exposed to, actively infected with, or recovered from COVID-19 were included in the dataset. The repertoires were released in a freely available public database intended as a resource for research on the immune response to SARS-CoV-2. Where HLA class I and class II types were available, the types were taken from metadata supplied by the sample provider, not from assay-based typing. Nearly every sample came with metadata listing a de-identified subject ID, COVID-19 status, age in years and sex. The research as a whole found: Clinical and demographic metadata were provided uncurated, with the amount varying by source and participant.

Sequenced sample: peripheral blood. Recombination joined TRBV2 with TRBJ1-5; a weak D assignment points to TRBD1 (5 bases agree). The TCR was taken from a human donor in a cohort sampled during active COVID-19. The nucleotides read TGTGCCAGCAGTTCGGAGGGGAATCTAAGCAATCAGCCCCAGCATTTT. Translated, this is CASSSEGNLSNQPQHF.